One sample yielded the 32 T cell receptor beta chains listed below, sequenced in a study of human T cells and chemical hapten exposure. Each CDR3 protein gets one entry after TCRdb re-called the RACE reads with MiXCR. The data show roughly 180,000 distinct CDR3 sequences, around 15% seen once. The sample's time point: patch test 1, 2 weeks after DPC sensitization. Documented treatment: therapeutic diphenylcyclopropenone sensitization with weekly scalp DPC. The source was whole blood, collected in connection with sensitization to the hapten diphenylcyclopropenone (DPC). The origin of the receptors is a woman in her twenties or thirties with alopecia areata. Some clones in this sample may be carry-over from other donors' samples.

This clonotype was seen only a few times. V is TRBV20-1 and J is TRBJ1-5; 9 bases are a match to TRBD1. Germline loops: CDR1 DFQATT, CDR2 SNEGSKA (reference sequence). This CDR3 has 18 residues. V trimming: 2 bases; J trimming: 3 bases; junction bases outside the gene matches: 14. CDR3: CSARQGGAQGAINQPQHF. The CDR3 nucleotides read TGCAGTGCTAGACAAGGGGGGGCACAGGGGGCAATCAATCAGCCCCAGCATTTT.

This clonotype was counted ten times or more. This chain uses TRBV7-6 with TRBJ1-5; 7 positions agree with TRBD1. There are 17 residues in the CDR3. In germline, CDR1 is SGHVS, CDR2 FNYEAQ. V dropped 0 bases and J dropped 4; count of bases not matched to a gene: 9. The CDR3 DNA sequence: TGTGCCAGCAGCTTAGCCTCAGGACAGGTAGTAAATCAGCCCCAGCATTTT. Translation: CASSLASGQVVNQPQHF.

The gene calls are TRBV19 and TRBJ2-6, with TRBD1 matching 9 bases. Per germline, CDR1 LNHDA and CDR2 SQIVND (reference sequence). J lost 2 bases, V lost 3 bases, and 2 bases had no gene match. The CDR3 is 16 amino acids. CDR3 in amino acids: CASSMRTGAGANVLTF. CDR3 DNA: TGTGCCAGTAGTATGAGGACAGGGGCTGGGGCCAACGTCCTGACTTTC.

The rearrangement links TRBV3-1 to TRBJ1-5, with D possibly TRBD1 on 5 matching bases. CDR1 is LGHDT, CDR2 YNNKEL, per germline (reference sequence). The V end lost 2 bases, the J end lost 5 bases, and 7 bases lay between the germline ends. This CDR3 comprises 13 residues. CDR3 nucleotides: TGTGCCAGCAGCCAACAGGGTCATCAGCCCCAGCATTTT. As protein: CASSQQGHQPQHF.

The genes are TRBV28 and TRBJ2-6, with a possible D match to TRBD2 (6 bases). Trimming left V 4 bases short and J 2 bases short, with 12 bases between. CDR1 and CDR2 (germline): MDHEN, SYDVKM. The CDR3 runs 16 residues. Here the CDR3 reads CASSSSGEAGANVLTF. The CDR3 DNA reads TGTGCCAGCAGTTCCTCGGGGGAGGCTGGGGCCAACGTCCTGACTTTC.

Ten or more counts support this clonotype. J is TRBJ1-1 and V is TRBV18, with 8 positions matching TRBD1. This CDR3 spans 14 amino acids. Per the germline V gene, CDR1 is KGHSH and CDR2 is LQKENI. V was pared by 0 bases and J by 5 bases, with 2 bases of the junction left unmatched. CDR3 nucleotide sequence: TGTGCCAGCTCACCACCGGACAGGGTGACTGAAGCTTTCTTT. Translating gives CASSPPDRVTEAFF.

The chain is built from TRBV5-4 and TRBJ2-4, with 7 bases that match TRBD2. V gave up 4 bases and J gave up 11 bases; unmatched junction bases: 12. Germline loops: CDR1 SGHNT, CDR2 YYREEE (reference sequence). The CDR3 loop spans 14 amino acids. DNA for the CDR3: TGTGCCAGCAGCCTGGAGACTAGCCTGGGGGTTCAGTACTTC. Protein product: CASSLETSLGVQYF.

The V call is TRBV30, the J call TRBJ1-4; 8 bases map to TRBD1. CDR1 is GTSNPN and CDR2 is SVGIG in the germline V gene (reference sequence). The CDR3 consists of 13 residues. The DNA for the CDR3 is TGTGTTCGAGGAGGGACAGGATGCCTGAAACTGTTTTTT. It specifies CVRGGTGCLKLFF.

As regards this clonotype: A single base separates this from a much larger clone, so it may be a read error. This chain links TRBV9 with TRBJ1-3; D remains unclear. The CDR3 totals 14 residues. CDR1 is SGDLS and CDR2 is YYNGEE in the germline V gene. In DNA form, the CDR3 reads TGTGCCAGCAGGGTAGAGGTTTCTGGAAACACCATATATTTT. Its protein is CASRVEVSGNTIYF.

This chain joins TRBV19 and TRBJ1-5, with TRBD1 as a possible D gene (5 bases). This CDR3 is built from 12 residues. Germline V gene sequence: CDR1 LNHDA, CDR2 SQIVND (reference sequence). The V and J ends lost 5 bases and 5 bases respectively, with 7 bases between them. The CDR3, as DNA: TGTGCCAGTAGTCAGGGTTATCAGCCCCAGCATTTT. Protein sequence: CASSQGYQPQHF.

At least ten counts were recorded for this clonotype. The rearrangement joins TRBV30 to TRBJ1-5, with 9 bases fitting TRBD1. The V and J ends lost 2 bases and 3 bases, in that order; junction bases with no gene match: 5. The germline V gene encodes CDR1 GTSNPN and CDR2 SVGIG (reference sequence). This CDR3 has 15 residues. The CDR3 bases are TGTGCCTGGAGTCCAGGACAGGGGCACAATCAGCCCCAGCATTTT. It translates to CAWSPGQGHNQPQHF.

V gene TRBV5-5 combines with J gene TRBJ1-1, with D maybe TRBD1 (6 bases). This CDR3 spans 15 amino acids. The ends were cut back, 1 base at V and 2 bases at J, with 12 bases in the middle. Germline loops: CDR1 SGHKS, CDR2 YYEKEE (reference sequence). CDR3 sequence: CASSLLGALNTEAFF. The CDR3 DNA sequence: TGTGCCAGCAGCTTGTTGGGGGCTCTTAACACTGAAGCTTTCTTT.

This clonotype was detected many times. V usage is TRBV7-2 and J usage is TRBJ1-5; tentative D call: TRBD1 (6 bases). Germline loops: CDR1 SGHTA, CDR2 FQGNSA. This CDR3 has 16 residues. V dropped 4 bases and J dropped 7 bases, with 20 bases sitting between them. CDR3 in amino acids: CASSSWRSVGGQPQHF. For the CDR3, the DNA is TGTGCCAGCAGCTCCTGGAGGTCGGTTGGGGGCCAGCCCCAGCATTTT. Variable domain in full (rest from reference TRBV7-2 and TRBJ1-5): GAGVSQSPSNKVTEKGKDVELRCDPISGHTALYWYRQSLGQGLEFLIYFQGNSAPDKSGLPSDRFSAERTGGSVSTLTIQRTQQEDSAVYLCASSSWRSVGGQPQHFGDGTRLSIL.

The sample holds many counts of this clonotype. The V and J genes are TRBV6-2 or TRBV6-3 and TRBJ1-4, with D tentatively TRBD1 (6 bases). Germline values: CDR1 MNHEY, CDR2 SVGEGT. The CDR3 has 15 residues. V dropped 6 bases and J dropped 5 bases, with 16 bases sitting between them. The CDR3 sequence is CASRDRQEQNEKLFF. The DNA for the CDR3 is TGTGCCAGCAGGGACCGACAGGAACAAAATGAAAAACTGTTTTTT.

The rearrangement joins TRBV5-5 to TRBJ1-4; no clear D gene. CDR3 length: 13 residues. Germline-derived CDR1 and CDR2 are SGHKS and YYEKEE (reference sequence). Deletions cut 4 bases from V and 3 bases from J, with 7 bases between. The CDR3 region is CASSTGPNEKLFF. The CDR3 DNA sequence: TGTGCCAGCAGCACTGGACCTAATGAAAAACTGTTTTTT.

About this clonotype: A read error may produce the germline difference seen at one junction end. The V gene is TRBV20-1, the J gene TRBJ1-6, with a tentative D call TRBD1 (5 bases). The CDR3 runs 18 residues. Germline CDR1 DFQATT, CDR2 SNEGSKA (reference sequence). The CDR3 nucleotides read TGCAGTGCCAGAGCTGGACCGTGGGGCCGGTCCTATAATTCACCCCTCCACTTT. Protein: CSARAGPWGRSYNSPLHF.

This clonotype occurred a few times. The chain recombines TRBV20-1 with TRBJ2-1; perhaps TRBD1 as D (5 bases). Trimming shortened V by 7 bases and J by 7 bases, and 14 bases separated the two germline ends. Germline CDR1 and CDR2: DFQATT and SNEGSKA (reference sequence). CDR3 length: 12 amino acids. The CDR3 sequence is CSVPRARNEQFF. CDR3 nucleotide sequence: TGCAGTGTTCCCAGGGCTCGGAATGAGCAGTTCTTC.

The gene calls are TRBV5-1 and TRBJ1-4; 7 bases line up with TRBD1. CDR1 is SGHRS and CDR2 is YFSETQ in the germline V gene. V lost 0 bases and J lost 8; bases outside the gene matches: 7. This CDR3 comprises 15 residues. As DNA, the CDR3 is TGCGCCAGCAGCTTGGCTACAGGGGAAAAAGAAAAACTGTTTTTT. Its translation: CASSLATGEKEKLFF.

CDR3 region: CSARQGQTETQYF. Written as DNA, the CDR3 is TGCAGCGCGCGACAGGGGCAGACGGAGACCCAGTACTTC. The chain uses TRBV29-1 and TRBJ2-5; 8 nucleotides line up with TRBD1. CDR3 length equals 13 residues. J was trimmed by 5 bases and V by 7 bases; bases with no gene match: 9. Germline-derived CDR1 and CDR2 are SQVTM and ANQGSEA.

This clonotype was recorded a few times. The V call is TRBV27, the J call TRBJ2-7, with D tentatively TRBD1 (5 bases). The CDR3 runs 14 residues. Germline-derived CDR1 and CDR2 are MNHEY and SMNVEV (reference sequence). Trimming pared 5 bases from V and 0 bases from J, leaving 11 bases between. The CDR3, as DNA: TGTGCCAGCAGTATCCGACAGAGCTCCTACGAGCAGTACTTC. It encodes CASSIRQSSYEQYF.

This clonotype has just a few counts. V is TRBV6-2 or TRBV6-3 and J is TRBJ2-1; TRBD2 agrees at 12 bases. Germline CDR1 reads MNHEY; CDR2 reads SVGEGT. The CDR3 is 15 amino acids. J lost 6 bases, V lost 5 bases, and 5 bases had no gene match. The CDR3 here is CASSATSGSSNEQFF. The CDR3 nucleotides are TGTGCCAGCAGTGCGACTAGCGGGAGCAGCAATGAGCAGTTCTTC.

This chain joins TRBV6-6 and TRBJ2-5, with 7 bases identical to TRBD1. The ends lost 2 bases at V and 3 bases at J; junction bases unmatched: 6. The V gene's germline CDR1 is MNHNY and CDR2 SVGAGI (reference sequence). This CDR3 is 15 amino acids long. CDR3 DNA sequence: TGTGCCAGCAGTTACGTCTGGGACAGAAAAGAGACCCAGTACTTC. Its protein is CASSYVWDRKETQYF.

The J gene is TRBJ2-3, the V gene TRBV7-2; 8 bases match TRBD2. V dropped 5 bases and J dropped 1; count of bases not matched to a gene: 8. The CDR3 runs 16 residues. Germline values: CDR1 SGHTA, CDR2 FQGNSA. The CDR3 sequence is CASSLPTGGGTDTQYF. The CDR3 DNA sequence: TGTGCCAGCAGCCTCCCGACGGGGGGGGGCACAGATACGCAGTATTTT. Full variable domain (rest looked up from reference TRBV7-2 and TRBJ2-3): GAGVSQSPSNKVTEKGKDVELRCDPISGHTALYWYRQSLGQGLEFLIYFQGNSAPDKSGLPSDRFSAERTGGSVSTLTIQRTQQEDSAVYLCASSLPTGGGTDTQYFGPGTRLTVL.

The table lists this clonotype with a few counts. This rearrangement joins TRBV2 to TRBJ1-6, with TRBD1 matching over 8 bases. V trimming: 6 bases; J trimming: 9 bases; junction bases outside the gene matches: 7. Germline assignment: CDR1 SNHLY and CDR2 FYNNEI. This CDR3 region has 14 residues. The CDR3 sequence is CASSRQGSGSPLHF. In DNA, the CDR3 is TGTGCCAGCAGCCGACAGGGGTCGGGTTCACCCCTCCACTTT.

The chain is built from TRBV6-1 and TRBJ1-6; weak D call: TRBD1 (6 bases). The CDR3 is 14 residues long. V was pared by 10 bases and J by 8 bases, with 18 bases between. CDR1 is MNHNS, CDR2 SASEGT, per germline. CDR3 sequence: CATVPRRGDSPLHF. CDR3 coding DNA: TGTGCCACCGTACCGCGGAGGGGGGATTCACCCCTCCACTTT.

This clonotype was found many times. The V call is TRBV28, the J call TRBJ1-1; D remains ambiguous. The CDR3 is 12 amino acids. CDR1 is MDHEN and CDR2 is SYDVKM in the germline V gene. The V end was cut by 2 bases, the J end by 8 bases, with 9 bases between. CDR3 protein: CASSLQRQEAFF. CDR3 DNA sequence: TGTGCCAGCAGTTTACAACGCCAGGAAGCTTTCTTT.

V and J are TRBV3-1 and TRBJ2-5; D assignment may be TRBD1 or TRBD2 (5 bases each). The CDR3 contains 15 residues. V lost 0 bases and J 1 base, leaving 9 bases between the germline ends. Germline CDR1 and CDR2: LGHDT and YNNKEL (reference sequence). DNA of the CDR3: TGTGCCAGCAGCCAAGATCGGGGCCTCCAAGAGACCCAGTACTTC. The encoded protein is CASSQDRGLQETQYF.

This clonotype turned up a few times. V gene TRBV30 combines with J gene TRBJ2-3, with a tentative D call TRBD1 (5 bases). The ends were cut back, 3 bases at V and 6 bases at J, with 16 bases in the middle. This CDR3 comprises 14 residues. Germline CDR1 reads GTSNPN; CDR2 reads SVGIG (reference sequence). As DNA, the CDR3 is TGTGCCTGGAGCAGCCCAGGGTCAAGGGATACGCAGTATTTT. It is translated as CAWSSPGSRDTQYF.

In this sample, this clonotype turned up a few times. The chain employs TRBV9 and TRBJ1-1; TRBD1 agrees at 9 bases. The germline V gene has CDR1 SGDLS and CDR2 YYNGEE. CDR3 size: 13 residues. V shed 3 bases and J 9 bases; nucleotides not matched to a gene: 6. CDR3 in DNA: TGTGCCAGCAGCGCCAGACAGGGGGGGCAAGCTTTCTTT. It translates to CASSARQGGQAFF.

This clonotype was seen a few times. V gene TRBV12-3 or TRBV12-4 combines with J gene TRBJ1-5; D call uncertain. The CDR3 runs 13 residues. Trimming removed 7 bases at V and 6 bases at J, with 13 bases between. CDR3 sequence (DNA): TGTGCCAGCAACCTCAGGCTTGGTCAGCCCCAGCATTTT. It yields the protein CASNLRLGQPQHF.

In its sample, this clonotype was seen a few times. The V and J genes are TRBV20-1 and TRBJ1-4, with 9 positions matching TRBD1. The CDR3 contains 14 residues. The V segment lost 2 bases and the J segment 8 bases; nucleotides outside the gene matches: 6. Germline V gives CDR1 DFQATT, CDR2 SNEGSKA (reference sequence). The DNA for the CDR3 is TGCAGTGCTAGAAGGACAGGGGCTCGGGAAAAACTGTTTTTT. It is translated as CSARRTGAREKLFF.

In its sample, this clonotype was seen many times. The rearrangement joins TRBV5-6 to TRBJ1-6; D call uncertain. This CDR3 region has 14 residues. The germline V gene has CDR1 SGHDT and CDR2 YYEEEE. The ends were cut back, 0 bases at V and 7 bases at J, with 8 bases in the middle. As DNA, the CDR3 is TGTGCCAGCAGCTTGGGACGGCGAAATTCACCCCTCCACTTT. Translating it yields CASSLGRRNSPLHF.